This is a list of T cell receptor beta chains from one sample in a study of T cell responses to AZD1222 COVID-19 vaccine. Data came from immunoSEQ multiplex PCR; TCRdb stores just in-frame clones and leaves some out. The sample has 110,000 to 150,000 clones, over 85% seen once. Material: peripheral blood, obtained on day 0 of AZD1222 vaccination. The receptors stem from an adult in good health. Both conserved end residues are part of each CDR3. Size is stated for part of the rows, as once, few or many counts, or as a class when the clone is expanded.

clone_size: NA; v_call: TRBV24-1; cdr3_aa: CATSPPSGSYNEQFF
clone_size: NA; v_call: TRBV29-1; cdr3_aa: CSVRRGDTQYF
clone_size: NA; v_call: TRBV2; cdr3_aa: CASTPDRMNTGELFF
clone_size: NA; v_call: TRBV28; cdr3_aa: CASRTGEAEAFF
clone_size: NA; v_call: TRBV2; cdr3_aa: CASSDLAGFSTDTQYF
clone_size: NA; v_call: TRBV11-1; cdr3_aa: CASSFRQAYEQYF
clone_size: once; v_call: TRBV5-1; cdr3_aa: CASSLGDNYEQYF
clone_size: NA; v_call: TRBV10-3; cdr3_aa: CAIKGAGDYEQYF
clone_size: NA; v_call: TRBV5-1; cdr3_aa: CASSIRSSGPGNTIYF
clone_size: NA; v_call: TRBV7-9; cdr3_aa: CASSLNRGSEAFF
clone_size: NA; v_call: TRBV19; cdr3_aa: CASSGGLTDTQYF
clone_size: NA; v_call: TRBV3-1/TRBV3-2; cdr3_aa: CASSQDWTPRGGYNEQFF
clone_size: NA; v_call: TRBV19; cdr3_aa: CASSILAGSGTGELFF
clone_size: NA; v_call: TRBV7-8; cdr3_aa: CASSLVLADSYEQYF
clone_size: NA; v_call: TRBV5-8; cdr3_aa: CASSLDSGGWNNQPQHF
clone_size: NA; v_call: TRBV25-1; cdr3_aa: CASSEGKETQYF
clone_size: NA; v_call: TRBV12-3/TRBV12-4; cdr3_aa: CASSDTGSGELFF
clone_size: NA; v_call: TRBV6-6; cdr3_aa: CASSRMAGTSGNTDTQYF
clone_size: NA; v_call: TRBV18; cdr3_aa: CASSPPNTQPQHF
clone_size: NA; v_call: TRBV24-1; cdr3_aa: CATSDSNPPYEQYF
clone_size: NA; v_call: TRBV7-2; cdr3_aa: CASSFQTVNYGYTF
clone_size: NA; v_call: TRBV6-5; cdr3_aa: CASSYQGRGGYTF
clone_size: NA; v_call: TRBV27; cdr3_aa: CASSMLRAGYGYTF
clone_size: NA; v_call: TRBV28; cdr3_aa: CASTPGLELPQYF
clone_size: NA; v_call: TRBV11-2; cdr3_aa: CASSLLPTEPYEQYF
clone_size: NA; v_call: TRBV19; cdr3_aa: CASTAPGQGRRQPQHF
clone_size: NA; v_call: TRBV11-2; cdr3_aa: CASSGVVGTGYNEQFF
clone_size: NA; v_call: TRBV23-1; cdr3_aa: CASSLRGYSNQPQHF
clone_size: NA; v_call: TRBV5-1; cdr3_aa: CASSLSVKTSGNTIYF
clone_size: NA; v_call: TRBV13; cdr3_aa: CASSLSGTGRGYTF
clone_size: medium-sized; v_call: TRBV7-9; cdr3_aa: CASSLRDFPYEQYF
clone_size: NA; v_call: TRBV27; cdr3_aa: CASSRNSGLGDNEQFF
clone_size: NA; v_call: TRBV19; cdr3_aa: CASKRQGLNSYEQYF
clone_size: NA; v_call: TRBV2; cdr3_aa: CASKLGLADTGELFF
clone_size: NA; v_call: TRBV27; cdr3_aa: CASSLTSVNNEQFF
clone_size: NA; v_call: TRBV20-1; cdr3_aa: CSASPRALPYEQYF
clone_size: NA; v_call: TRBV27; cdr3_aa: CASRVRPGQGSHEQYF
clone_size: NA; v_call: TRBV6-4; cdr3_aa: CASRTDAGLNSPLHF
clone_size: once; v_call: TRBV7-8; cdr3_aa: CASSLNWGNTEAFF
clone_size: NA; v_call: TRBV4-1; cdr3_aa: CASSHIGTSGSYEQYF
clone_size: NA; v_call: TRBV30; cdr3_aa: CAWSRGAPNQPQHF
clone_size: few; v_call: TRBV5-1; cdr3_aa: CASSLNTGNTIYF
clone_size: NA; v_call: TRBV19; cdr3_aa: CASSADRGESNTEAFF
clone_size: NA; v_call: TRBV19; cdr3_aa: CASSTRGLAGVYGEQFF
clone_size: once; v_call: TRBV29-1; cdr3_aa: CSVGRTVYNEQFF
clone_size: NA; v_call: TRBV9; cdr3_aa: CASSAGLAGANEQFF
clone_size: NA; v_call: TRBV28; cdr3_aa: CASSLLATYEQYF
clone_size: NA; v_call: TRBV5-1; cdr3_aa: CASTRDRFMVNYGYTF
clone_size: few; v_call: TRBV30; cdr3_aa: CAWSVVGQGKHEQYF
clone_size: NA; v_call: TRBV28; cdr3_aa: CASSNPGTGPNEKLFF
clone_size: NA; v_call: TRBV6-6; cdr3_aa: CASNGAPSTDTQYF